Listed below are T cell receptor beta chains from one sample, sequenced in a study of blood T cell repertoires in COVID-19. Profiled with immunoSEQ multiplex PCR; TCRdb holds only in-frame clones, not every one. The sample lists about 120,000 clones, just over 90% occurring once. Sequenced material: peripheral blood. The origin of the receptors is a human donor with active COVID-19. The donor label of this sample is uncertain. Both conserved end residues are part of each CDR3. Fields, in order: D gene, J gene, clone size, V gene, CDR3 protein, CDR3 DNA. D genes are given only for firm matches. A clone size is listed for some rows: how often the clone was seen (once, few, many), or a class if it is expanded.

D: -; J: TRBJ2-7; size: -; V: TRBV5-1; CDR3: CASSLARGVYEQYF; DNA: TGCGCCAGCAGCTTGGCCAGGGGAGTCTACGAGCAGTACTTC
D: TRBD1; J: TRBJ1-6; size: -; V: TRBV6-6; CDR3: CASSHIAPGTGVSVSPLHF; DNA: TGTGCCAGCAGTCATATAGCACCAGGGACAGGGGTGTCGGTTTCACCCCTCCACTTT
D: -; J: TRBJ1-2; size: -; V: TRBV9; CDR3: CASSVAGQGYGYTF; DNA: TGTGCCAGCAGCGTAGCAGGGCAGGGCTATGGCTACACCTTC
D: TRBD1; J: TRBJ1-1; size: -; V: TRBV18; CDR3: CASFDRATEAFF; DNA: TGTGCCAGCTTCGACAGGGCCACTGAAGCTTTCTTT
D: TRBD1; J: TRBJ1-1; size: once; V: TRBV6-6; CDR3: CASSPGGLAEAFF; DNA: TGTGCCAGCAGCCCAGGGGGTCTCGCTGAAGCTTTCTTT
D: -; J: TRBJ2-3; size: -; V: TRBV11-2; CDR3: CASSPVFELYF; DNA: TGTGCCAGCAGCCCAGTCTTTGAATTGTATTTT
D: TRBD1; J: TRBJ1-6; size: -; V: TRBV25-1; CDR3: CASSENRGWGSPLHF; DNA: TGTGCCAGCAGTGAAAACAGGGGTTGGGGATCACCCCTCCACTTT
D: -; J: TRBJ1-5; size: -; V: TRBV7-2; CDR3: CASSPFLGDNQPQHF; DNA: TGTGCCAGCAGCCCCTTCTTGGGAGACAATCAGCCCCAGCATTTT
D: TRBD2; J: TRBJ2-5; size: -; V: TRBV3-1/TRBV3-2; CDR3: CASSQVSGRGETQYF; DNA: TGTGCCAGCAGCCAAGTATCAGGGAGGGGAGAGACCCAGTACTTC
D: -; J: TRBJ1-5; size: -; V: TRBV28; CDR3: CASRGGSNQPQHF; DNA: TGTGCCAGCAGGGGGGGTAGCAATCAGCCCCAGCATTTT
D: -; J: TRBJ1-5; size: -; V: TRBV19; CDR3: CASTPRGGSQPQHF; DNA: TGTGCCAGTACGCCCCGGGGGGGTTCTCAGCCCCAGCATTTT
D: -; J: TRBJ2-1; size: -; V: TRBV12-3/TRBV12-4; CDR3: CASSSATSFEQFF; DNA: TGTGCCAGCAGCTCCGCCACTAGCTTCGAGCAGTTCTTC
D: -; J: TRBJ2-7; size: -; V: TRBV7-8; CDR3: CASSPVTGKKKTYEQYF; DNA: TGTGCCAGCAGCCCCGTAACGGGAAAAAAGAAAACCTACGAGCAGTACTTC
D: -; J: TRBJ1-5; size: -; V: TRBV11-2; CDR3: CASSLSDIQPQHF; DNA: TGTGCCAGCAGCCTTAGTGACATTCAGCCCCAGCATTTT
D: TRBD2; J: TRBJ2-1; size: -; V: TRBV6-2/TRBV6-3; CDR3: CASSYPLAGGGSSYNEQFF; DNA: TGTGCCAGCAGTTACCCCTTAGCGGGGGGGGGAAGCTCCTACAATGAGCAGTTCTTC
D: -; J: TRBJ1-1; size: once; V: TRBV7-8; CDR3: CASSLVPWGGGYNTEAFF; DNA: TGTGCCAGCAGCTTAGTCCCTTGGGGGGGAGGTTACAACACTGAAGCTTTCTTT
D: TRBD2; J: TRBJ2-7; size: -; V: TRBV6-6; CDR3: CASSYSLGLVYEQYF; DNA: TGTGCCAGCAGTTACTCGTTAGGACTAGTCTACGAGCAGTACTTC
D: -; J: TRBJ2-2; size: -; V: TRBV5-1; CDR3: CASSLVVATGELFF; DNA: TGCGCCAGCAGCTTGGTGGTGGCCACCGGGGAGCTGTTTTTT
D: -; J: TRBJ2-7; size: once; V: TRBV6-5; CDR3: CASSYPGGEQYF; DNA: TGTGCCAGCAGTTACCCAGGGGGGGAGCAGTACTTC
D: -; J: TRBJ2-3; size: -; V: TRBV6-6; CDR3: CASSYLGGSTDTQYF; DNA: TGTGCCAGCAGTTACCTCGGGGGAAGCACAGATACGCAGTATTTT
D: -; J: TRBJ2-1; size: -; V: TRBV10-3; CDR3: CAISDSGSSYNEQFF; DNA: TGTGCCATCAGTGATAGCGGTAGCTCCTACAATGAGCAGTTCTTC
D: TRBD2; J: TRBJ2-5; size: once; V: TRBV5-1; CDR3: CASSAGLAGETQYF; DNA: TGCGCCAGCAGCGCGGGACTAGCAGGGGAGACCCAGTACTTC
D: TRBD1; J: TRBJ1-5; size: -; V: TRBV6-5; CDR3: CASREGQGGNQPQHF; DNA: TGTGCCAGCAGAGAGGGACAGGGAGGCAATCAGCCCCAGCATTTT
D: TRBD1; J: TRBJ2-2; size: -; V: TRBV4-3; CDR3: CASSHENRGSRELFF; DNA: TGCGCCAGCAGCCACGAAAACAGGGGATCCCGGGAGCTGTTTTTT
D: TRBD1; J: TRBJ1-1; size: -; V: TRBV29-1; CDR3: CSVEDPESGGLNTEAFF; DNA: TGCAGCGTTGAAGACCCAGAGTCAGGGGGCTTGAACACTGAAGCTTTCTTT
D: -; J: TRBJ2-4; size: -; V: TRBV11-2; CDR3: CASIKGWGRQNIQYF; DNA: TGTGCCAGCATAAAAGGGTGGGGGCGTCAAAACATTCAGTACTTC
D: -; J: TRBJ2-7; size: -; V: TRBV13; CDR3: CASSLIPTPYEQYF; DNA: TGTGCCAGCAGCTTAATCCCAACTCCCTACGAGCAGTACTTC
D: TRBD1; J: TRBJ2-7; size: -; V: TRBV5-8; CDR3: CASSPGTGVHEQYF; DNA: TGTGCCAGCAGTCCCGGGACAGGAGTCCACGAGCAGTACTTC
D: -; J: TRBJ1-4; size: -; V: TRBV5-1; CDR3: CASSFGSPNEKLFF; DNA: TGCGCCAGCAGCTTCGGGTCCCCTAATGAAAAACTGTTTTTT
D: -; J: TRBJ1-5; size: -; V: TRBV4-2; CDR3: CASSLGHFNQPQHF; DNA: TGTGCCAGCAGCTTGGGACATTTCAATCAGCCCCAGCATTTT
D: TRBD1; J: TRBJ2-5; size: -; V: TRBV11-2; CDR3: CASSWSRDRGAKETQYF; DNA: TGTGCCAGCAGCTGGAGCCGGGACAGGGGGGCAAAAGAGACCCAGTACTTC
D: TRBD1; J: TRBJ1-5; size: -; V: TRBV3-1/TRBV3-2; CDR3: CASSQDRGNQPQHF; DNA: TGTGCCAGCAGCCAAGACAGGGGGAATCAGCCCCAGCATTTT
D: TRBD1; J: TRBJ1-2; size: once; V: TRBV30; CDR3: CAWSVTGGLAANYGYTF; DNA: TGTGCCTGGAGTGTAACAGGGGGCCTCGCCGCTAACTATGGCTACACCTTC
D: -; J: TRBJ1-2; size: -; V: TRBV28; CDR3: CASSLSRSGVGYTF; DNA: TGTGCCAGCAGTTTATCAAGGTCCGGGGTGGGCTACACCTTC
D: -; J: TRBJ1-6; size: -; V: TRBV27; CDR3: CASSLTGRVNSPLHF; DNA: TGTGCCAGCAGTTTAACGGGTCGGGTTAATTCACCCCTCCACTTT
D: -; J: TRBJ1-6; size: -; V: TRBV2; CDR3: CASSEWRPEMNSPLHF; DNA: TGTGCCAGCAGTGAATGGAGGCCAGAGATGAATTCACCCCTCCACTTT
D: TRBD2; J: TRBJ2-2; size: -; V: TRBV9; CDR3: CASSVYPGGPSNTGELFF; DNA: TGTGCCAGCAGCGTCTACCCGGGGGGGCCCTCCAACACCGGGGAGCTGTTTTTT
D: -; J: TRBJ1-2; size: -; V: TRBV5-1; CDR3: CASSPGNLGYGYTF; DNA: TGCGCCAGCAGCCCGGGGAATTTAGGGTATGGCTACACCTTC
D: -; J: TRBJ2-5; size: -; V: TRBV28; CDR3: CASSSTASRVPGETQYF; DNA: TGTGCCAGCAGTTCAACGGCCTCCCGCGTACCGGGAGAGACCCAGTACTTC
D: TRBD2; J: TRBJ2-1; size: -; V: TRBV11-2; CDR3: CASSRGLAGGPLENEQFF; DNA: TGTGCCAGCAGCCGTGGACTAGCGGGGGGCCCTCTTGAGAATGAGCAGTTCTTC
D: -; J: TRBJ1-4; size: few; V: TRBV2; CDR3: CASSRGFTNEKLFF; DNA: TGTGCCAGCAGCCGAGGGTTCACTAATGAAAAACTGTTTTTT
D: TRBD2; J: TRBJ2-1; size: -; V: TRBV19; CDR3: CASSIVGSGGADEQFF; DNA: TGTGCCAGTAGTATAGTTGGTAGCGGGGGGGCGGATGAGCAGTTCTTC
D: TRBD1; J: TRBJ2-2; size: -; V: TRBV6-6; CDR3: CASSLNTPTGVSGELFF; DNA: TGTGCCAGCAGTCTAAACACTCCTACAGGGGTGTCCGGGGAGCTGTTTTTT
D: TRBD1; J: TRBJ1-1; size: -; V: TRBV4-3; CDR3: CASSQDNLVGQTMKNTEAFF; DNA: TGCGCCAGCAGCCAAGATAACCTTGTGGGACAGACGATGAAGAACACTGAAGCTTTCTTT
D: TRBD2; J: TRBJ2-3; size: -; V: TRBV27; CDR3: CASSPDRGGPKDTQYF; DNA: TGTGCCAGCAGTCCGGATCGGGGGGGGCCCAAAGATACGCAGTATTTT
D: -; J: TRBJ1-2; size: -; V: TRBV25-1; CDR3: CASSGGLYYGYTF; DNA: TGTGCGAGCAGTGGGGGGCTCTACTATGGCTACACCTTC
D: TRBD2; J: TRBJ2-3; size: -; V: TRBV19; CDR3: CASSPRGGITDTQYF; DNA: TGTGCCAGTAGTCCGCGGGGGGGCATCACAGATACGCAGTATTTT
D: -; J: TRBJ2-3; size: -; V: TRBV6-2/TRBV6-3; CDR3: CASSDGIGTDTQYF; DNA: TGTGCCAGCAGTGACGGGATTGGCACAGATACGCAGTATTTT